This T cell receptor beta chain emerged from a study of human T cells and chemical hapten exposure. Study in general: Throughout the roughly 22-week study, diphenylcyclopropenone was applied weekly to the patients' scalps. General study points: Sensitizing with DPC caused no change in TCRs above 1 in 1000 frequency.

Time point meaning: patch test 2, 6 weeks after DPC sensitization. Treatment: therapeutic diphenylcyclopropenone sensitization with weekly scalp DPC. This clonotype was observed many times. Antigen specificity is unknown. This CDR3 is built from 18 residues. The ends lost 4 bases at V and 1 base at J; junction bases unmatched: 10. Germline V gene data show CDR1 as MNHEY and CDR2 as SVGAGI. TCRdb re-derived calls from the RACE reads in MiXCR, one entry per CDR3 protein. This table has about 140,000 distinct CDR3 sequences, about an eighth appearing once. The chain uses TRBV6-5 and TRBJ2-4; 10 positions match TRBD2. This TCR was recovered from a woman aged 45 to 65 with alopecia areata. Some clones in this sample may be carry-over from other donors' samples. The sequencing here drew on whole blood, taken in connection with sensitization to the hapten diphenylcyclopropenone (DPC). In DNA form, the CDR3 reads TGTGCCAGCAGTTGGGGCCCTAGCGGGAGACGCGCCAAAAACATTCAGTACTTC. It translates to CASSWGPSGRRAKNIQYF.